This entry concerns a single T cell receptor (beta chain). The assay was immunoSEQ multiplex PCR, and TCRdb's table has in-frame clones only and misses some. The sample has millions of clones, 90% to 95% seen once; the top ten hold 0.13% to 0.15%. The data stem from a study of shared clonotypes between healthy human individuals. This CDR3 contains 16 residues. Trimming cost V 0 bases and J 2 bases; bases outside gene matches: 4. Germline values: CDR1 SGHRS, CDR2 YFSETQ. Healthy HIV-negative adults without recent acute infections or vaccinations served as donors. Into CD45RA+ naive and CD45RA-negative memory subsets, the CD4+ cells were split.

The TCR sequence derives from a man aged 18 to 35 in good health. The genes are TRBV5-1 and TRBJ2-3; 9 bases align to TRBD2. The specimen sequenced was naive CD4+ T cells sorted from blood. Subset: CD45RA+ positively selected. The CDR3 spells CASSLEGTSYTDTQYF. In DNA form, the CDR3 reads TGCGCCAGCAGCTTGGAAGGGACTAGCTACACAGATACGCAGTATTTT.